The clone carrying this TCR beta chain has a handful of counts. CDR3 length: 15 amino acids. The germline CDR1 and CDR2 sequences are MNHEY and SVGAGI. J was trimmed by 5 bases and V by 2 bases; bases with no gene match: 6. These data come from a study of blood T cell repertoires in COVID-19. Study context: Sites across the United States, Italy and Spain contributed samples from acute and convalescent COVID-19. PBMCs, B-cell-depleted T cells, or T cells provided the cDNA or gDNA that made up the material.

As handled by the study authors: Nucleated cell counts were estimated from reference gene primer amplification. Profiled with immunoSEQ multiplex PCR; TCRdb holds only in-frame clones, not every one. V and J calls and clone size are given by that table; D and trimming were obtained from the DNA. The table shows just under 20,000 clones, with about 85% occurring only once. This rearrangement joins TRBV6-5 to TRBJ2-7; TRBD2 matches 10 bases. This receptor was identified in a human donor with active COVID-19. The donor label of this sample is uncertain. Sequenced input: peripheral blood. The CDR3 DNA is TGTGCCAGCAGTTACCCCGGGACTAGCGTCAACGAGCAGTACTTC. Its protein is CASSYPGTSVNEQYF.